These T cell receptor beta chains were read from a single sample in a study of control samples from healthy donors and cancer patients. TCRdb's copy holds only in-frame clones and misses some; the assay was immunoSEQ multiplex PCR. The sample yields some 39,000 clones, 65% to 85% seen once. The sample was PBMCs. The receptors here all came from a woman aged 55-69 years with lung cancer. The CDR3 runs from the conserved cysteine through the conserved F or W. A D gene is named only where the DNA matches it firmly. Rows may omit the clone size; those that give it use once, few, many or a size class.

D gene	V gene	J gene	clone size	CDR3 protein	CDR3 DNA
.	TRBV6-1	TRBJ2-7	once	CASSEDQGGSYEQYF	TGTGCCAGCAGTGAAGACCAGGGGGGTTCCTACGAGCAGTACTTC
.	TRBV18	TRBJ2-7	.	CASSPAVRRDEQYF	TGTGCCAGCTCACCAGCCGTGAGACGAGACGAGCAGTACTTC
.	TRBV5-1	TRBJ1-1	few	CASSLDTGVTEAFF	TGCGCCAGCAGCTTGGATACGGGGGTAACTGAAGCTTTCTTT
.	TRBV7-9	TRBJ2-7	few	CASSPEQVGSYEQYF	TGTGCCAGCAGCCCCGAACAGGTCGGTTCCTACGAGCAGTACTTC
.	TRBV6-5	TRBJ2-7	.	CASNFQGHGSYEQYF	TGTGCCAGCAATTTCCAGGGACACGGGTCCTACGAGCAGTACTTC
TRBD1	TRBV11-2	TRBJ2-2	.	CASRPGTAGELFF	TGTGCCAGCAGGCCTGGGACAGCCGGGGAGCTGTTTTTT
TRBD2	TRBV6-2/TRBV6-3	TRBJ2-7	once	CASSSLFSGRPGEQYF	TGTGCCAGCAGTTCCCTCTTTAGCGGGAGGCCAGGCGAGCAGTACTTC
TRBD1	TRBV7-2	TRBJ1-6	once	CASSTRQGNSPLHF	TGTGCCAGCAGCACTCGACAGGGTAATTCACCCCTCCACTTT
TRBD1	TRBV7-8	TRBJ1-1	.	CASSWDRGREAFF	TGTGCCAGCAGCTGGGACAGGGGGCGCGAAGCTTTCTTT
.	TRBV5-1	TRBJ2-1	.	CASSLGTDPHNEQFF	TGCGCCAGCAGCCTGGGGACCGACCCCCACAATGAGCAGTTCTTC
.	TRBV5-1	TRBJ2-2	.	CASSLARLGTGELFF	TGCGCCAGCAGCTTGGCCCGGCTCGGAACCGGGGAGCTGTTTTTT
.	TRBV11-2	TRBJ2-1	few	CASRLVLGREDNEQFF	TGTGCCAGCAGACTTGTCTTGGGCAGGGAAGACAATGAGCAGTTCTTC